The source of this T cell receptor beta chain is a study of cytomegalovirus exposure and HLA in healthy donors. 13 Jbeta primers and 60 Vbeta primers were used for the PCR. Some clones are missing from TCRdb's copy, which holds only in-frame ones; the method was immunoSEQ multiplex PCR. The data show 150,000 or so clones, with just under 85% seen just once and 1.4% held by the top ten. This CDR3 is built from 17 residues. Germline V gene data show CDR1 as SGHRS and CDR2 as YFSETQ. J gave up 2 bases and V 4 bases, and 7 bases lay outside the gene matches. Notes on the study in general: Researchers reported in a later analysis that a missense DCLRE1C variant was tied to TCR beta V- and J-gene trimming. The only immune exposure information that was available was CMV serostatus.

Comment on this clone: The antigen is unknown.

The specimen was PBMCs. The rearrangement links TRBV5-1 to TRBJ2-1; TRBD1 matches 12 bases. This clonotype was obtained from a man younger than 45 in good health and CMV-seropositive. The chain's CDR3 is CASSPRDRGLTYNEQFF. Written as DNA, the CDR3 is TGCGCCAGCAGCCCCCGGGACAGGGGGCTGACCTACAATGAGCAGTTCTTC. Filled out from reference TRBV5-1 and TRBJ2-1, the complete variable domain reads KAGVTQTPRYLIKTRGQQVTLSCSPISGHRSVSWYQQTPGQGLQFLFEYFSETQRNKGNFPGRFSGRQFSNSRSEMNVSTLELGDSALYLCASSPRDRGLTYNEQFFGPGTRLTVL.